The 28 T cell receptor beta chains below come from one sample, sequenced in a study of neurological immune-mediated disorders. TCRdb re-called the 5' RACE reads with MiXCR, one entry per CDR3 protein. The sample has roughly 60,000 distinct CDR3 sequences; under 4.5% are singletons. Sequencing was done on a sample of PBMCs. The receptors originated from a young woman with multiple sclerosis.

The chain employs TRBV20-1 and TRBJ2-3; the match to TRBD2 covers 12 bases. In germline, CDR1 is DFQATT, CDR2 SNEGSKA (reference sequence). Losses at the gene ends were 0 bases for V and 6 bases for J; bases not matched to a gene: 7. The CDR3 runs to 16 residues. CDR3 protein: CSARDRLAGGRDTQYF. In DNA, the CDR3 is TGCAGTGCTAGAGATCGGCTAGCGGGGGGGAGGGATACGCAGTATTTT.

This clonotype was observed many times. This chain connects TRBV5-1 to TRBJ2-1; 12 nucleotides agree with TRBD2. Germline CDR1 is SGHRS and CDR2 is YFSETQ. After removal of 0 bases from V and 9 bases from J, the junction contained 1 base not matched to a gene. CDR3 length equals 14 residues. The CDR3 spells CASSLELAGGEQFF. The CDR3 nucleotides are TGCGCCAGCAGCTTGGAACTAGCGGGAGGTGAGCAGTTCTTC.

This clonotype has at least ten counts. The J gene is TRBJ2-1, the V gene TRBV12-3 or TRBV12-4; D possibly corresponds to TRBD2 (5 bases). With 5 bases removed from V and 4 bases from J, the gap between germline ends came to 15 bases. The CDR3 runs 15 residues. The CDR3 protein is CASSQNSGEYNEQFF. As DNA, the CDR3 is TGTGCCAGCAGTCAAAATTCCGGGGAATACAATGAGCAGTTCTTC.

The chain has TRBV20-1 and TRBJ1-2; the match to TRBD1 covers 9 bases. Trimming cost V 3 bases and J 2 bases; bases outside gene matches: 1. The germline V gene has CDR1 DFQATT and CDR2 SNEGSKA (reference sequence). CDR3 size: 13 residues. CDR3 loop: CSARTGGNYGYTF. CDR3 nucleotide sequence: TGCAGTGCTAGGACAGGGGGGAACTATGGCTACACCTTC.

This clonotype was counted many times. J is TRBJ1-1 and V is TRBV5-6; the match to TRBD1 covers 9 bases. CDR1 is SGHDT, CDR2 YYEEEE, per germline. Trimming removed 0 bases from V and 6 bases from J; junction bases left unmatched: 3. The CDR3 is 14 residues long. The CDR3 nucleotides read TGTGCCAGCAGCTTGGGGACAGGGGTCGCTGAAGCTTTCTTT. As protein: CASSLGTGVAEAFF.

This clonotype was recorded at least ten times. This sequence joins TRBV5-1 and TRBJ2-5; D is undetermined. CDR3 length equals 12 residues. Germline CDR1 reads SGHRS; CDR2 reads YFSETQ. The germline V and J ends were trimmed by 3 bases and 4 bases, with 7 bases remaining between them. This CDR3 reads CASSSQRETQYF. The CDR3 DNA is TGCGCCAGCAGCTCCCAACGAGAGACCCAGTACTTC. Based on the CDR3 plus reference TRBV5-1 and TRBJ2-5, the full variable domain is KAGVTQTPRYLIKTRGQQVTLSCSPISGHRSVSWYQQTPGQGLQFLFEYFSETQRNKGNFPGRFSGRQFSNSRSEMNVSTLELGDSALYLCASSSQRETQYFGPGTRLLVL.

This clonotype was observed at least ten times. The J gene is TRBJ2-7, the V gene TRBV5-1; TRBD1 might be the D (5 bases). V lost 4 bases and J lost 3, with 17 bases in between. Germline CDR1 and CDR2: SGHRS and YFSETQ. CDR3 length: 15 residues. CDR3: CASSKDALGHYEQYF. CDR3 coding DNA: TGCGCCAGCAGCAAGGACGCGCTGGGGCACTACGAGCAGTACTTC.

This clonotype was seen repeatedly, ten times or more. The chain employs TRBV29-1 and TRBJ2-1; D is perhaps TRBD2 (7 bases). The CDR3 totals 15 residues. Germline V gene sequence: CDR1 SQVTM, CDR2 ANQGSEA. Trimming removed 6 bases at V and 9 bases at J, with 24 bases between. CDR3 in DNA: TGCAGCGTCTACCTTTTGAGGGGGGGCTTGGGTGAGCAGTTCTTC. Protein: CSVYLLRGGLGEQFF.

This clonotype was recorded at least ten times. As DNA, the CDR3 is TGCGCCAGCAGCTTGATGGTTGGTGAGCAGTTCTTC. It is translated as CASSLMVGEQFF. The rearrangement links TRBV5-1 to TRBJ2-1; no definite D call. The V end was cut by 1 base, the J end by 9 bases, with 8 bases between. The germline gives CDR1 SGHRS, CDR2 YFSETQ. The CDR3 extends over 12 amino acids.

This clonotype has at least ten counts. Sequence at one end of the junction differs from germline and may be a read error. The chain recombines TRBV20-1 with TRBJ1-6, with D possibly being TRBD1 (6 bases). CDR1 DFQATT and CDR2 SNEGSKA come from the germline V gene (reference sequence). This CDR3 comprises 13 residues. The CDR3 nucleotides are TGCAGTTCGAGAGGGGGGGATAATTCACCCCTCAACTTT. Amino acids: CSSRGGDNSPLNF.

The J gene is TRBJ1-1, the V gene TRBV6-5; D call uncertain. CDR1 and CDR2 from the germline V gene are MNHEY and SVGAGI. The CDR3 runs 14 residues. The ends were cut back, 2 bases at V and 3 bases at J, with 10 bases in the middle. The CDR3 spells CASSYAERDTEAFF. The CDR3 nucleotides are TGTGCCAGCAGTTACGCCGAAAGGGACACTGAAGCTTTCTTT.

There are many counts of this clonotype. J is TRBJ1-1 and V is TRBV12-3 or TRBV12-4; the D gene is possibly TRBD1 (5 bases). The ends were cut back, 6 bases at V and 1 base at J, with 12 bases in the middle. CDR3 length: 14 amino acids. The CDR3 nucleotides read TGTGCCAGCAGACCCCAGGGCTCGAACACTGAAGCTTTCTTT. It codes for CASRPQGSNTEAFF.

This clonotype was found many times. The chain joins TRBV7-2 to TRBJ2-2; 9 bases match TRBD2. The CDR3 totals 16 residues. The V segment lost 4 bases and the J segment 4 bases; nucleotides outside the gene matches: 7. Germline V gene lookup returns CDR1 SGHTA and CDR2 FQGNSA. The CDR3 coding sequence is TGTGCCAGCAGCTCAATTTTGACTAGCGGCACCGGGGAGCTGTTTTTT. It is translated as CASSSILTSGTGELFF.

This clonotype has a count of ten or more. The chain links TRBV27 to TRBJ2-2, with a tentative D call TRBD1 (5 bases). Trimming stripped 8 bases from V and 9 bases from J, with 13 bases between. The CDR3 runs 12 residues. The V gene's germline CDR1 is MNHEY and CDR2 SMNVEV (reference sequence). The chain's CDR3 is CASGIGVRELFF. CDR3 in DNA: TGTGCCAGCGGTATAGGGGTCCGGGAGCTGTTTTTT.

This clonotype has ten or more counts. The V call is TRBV27, the J call TRBJ1-5; maybe TRBD1 (5 bases). The CDR3 has 15 residues. With 5 bases removed from V and 1 base from J, the gap between germline ends came to 12 bases. The germline V gene has CDR1 MNHEY and CDR2 SMNVEV (reference sequence). In nucleotides, the CDR3 is TGTGCCAGCAGTCCCGCCGACAGAAGCAATCAGCCCCAGCATTTT. Protein product: CASSPADRSNQPQHF.

In this sample, this clonotype turned up many times. The chain joins TRBV5-6 to TRBJ2-3; D remains unclear. Germline V gives CDR1 SGHDT, CDR2 YYEEEE. The CDR3 is 12 residues long. With 1 base removed from V and 5 bases from J, the gap between germline ends came to 5 bases. The CDR3 DNA is TGTGCCAGCAGCTTGCTGCAAGATACGCAGTATTTT. Translating gives CASSLLQDTQYF.

At least ten counts were recorded for this clonotype. The chain carries TRBV6-5 and TRBJ2-7; 7 bases are shared with TRBD2. Germline trimming cut 8 bases from V and 2 bases from J; bases unmatched to any gene: 12. This CDR3 has 15 amino acids. Looked up from germline, CDR1 is MNHEY and CDR2 is SVGAGI. Here the CDR3 DNA reads TGTGCCAGCGCCCCATGGGGGGGTGGCCCCTACGAGCAGTACTTC. It yields the protein CASAPWGGGPYEQYF.

This clonotype was counted at least ten times. This rearrangement joins TRBV4-1 to TRBJ2-7, with TRBD1 identical over 10 bases. V lost 4 bases to trimming and J lost 11 bases; unmatched junction nucleotides: 11. The CDR3 totals 14 residues. CDR1 is MGHRA, CDR2 YSYEKL, per germline. The DNA of the CDR3 is TGCGCCAGCAGCCTATCTGTTGGGACAGGGGATGAGTACTTC. Amino acids: CASSLSVGTGDEYF.

This clonotype was seen a handful of times. The chain uses TRBV20-1 and TRBJ1-2; D possibly corresponds to TRBD1 (5 bases). The CDR3 contains 15 residues. Per germline, CDR1 DFQATT and CDR2 SNEGSKA (reference sequence). V was pared by 3 bases and J by 4 bases, with 18 bases between. The CDR3 coding sequence is TGCAGTGCTAGTCTGGGGCAGGCGCGGGTCTATGGCTACACCTTC. Its protein product is CSASLGQARVYGYTF.

This clonotype was picked up many times. V gene TRBV2 combines with J gene TRBJ2-7, with 10 positions matching TRBD1. V shed 10 bases, J shed 5 bases, and the junction held 8 bases outside the gene matches. Germline lookup yields CDR1 SNHLY and CDR2 FYNNEI. This CDR3 comprises 13 residues. The CDR3 coding sequence is TGTGCCATCCACCGGGACAGGGGTGACGAGCAGTACTTC. Translated: CAIHRDRGDEQYF. The whole variable domain, remainder taken from reference TRBV2 and TRBJ2-7, is EPEVTQTPSHQVTQMGQEVILRCVPISNHLYFYWYRQILGQKVEFLVSFYNNEISEKSEIFDDQFSVERPDGSNFTLKIRSTKLEDSAMYFCAIHRDRGDEQYFGPGTRLTVT.

This clonotype has more than one count but fewer than ten. The chain uses TRBV19 and TRBJ1-5; D is undetermined. Looked up from germline, CDR1 is LNHDA and CDR2 is SQIVND (reference sequence). V was pared by 4 bases and J by 10 bases, with 11 bases between. CDR3 length: 12 amino acids. CDR3 protein: CASSTLGGPQHF. The CDR3 coding sequence is TGTGCCAGTAGTACTCTCGGAGGCCCCCAGCATTTT.

In this sample, this clonotype turned up many times. The J gene is TRBJ1-2, the V gene TRBV20-1, with D perhaps TRBD1 (5 bases). Per the germline V gene, CDR1 is DFQATT and CDR2 is SNEGSKA (reference sequence). The CDR3 is 13 residues long. V was clipped by 3 bases and J by 2 bases, with 10 bases between them. The CDR3 DNA reads as TGCAGTGCTAGGGACACAGGAAACTATGGCTACACCTTC. Its translation is CSARDTGNYGYTF.

Ten or more counts support this clonotype. The chain joins TRBV7-2 to TRBJ1-2; 9 bases fit TRBD1. Germline CDR1 reads SGHTA; CDR2 reads FQGNSA. The CDR3 totals 15 residues. With V trimmed by 6 bases and J by 1 base, 6 bases remained unmatched. Here the CDR3 DNA reads TGTGCCAGCAGGGGGGACAGGGTAGATAACTATGGCTACACCTTC. Translated, it gives CASRGDRVDNYGYTF.

Ten or more counts support this clonotype. The chain is built from TRBV29-1 and TRBJ2-2; perhaps TRBD1 as D (6 bases). Germline CDR1 and CDR2: SQVTM and ANQGSEA. The CDR3 runs 14 residues. The V end was cut by 6 bases, the J end by 3 bases, with 14 bases between. This chain's CDR3 is CSVSDRRDTGELFF. CDR3 sequence (DNA): TGCAGCGTCAGCGACAGGCGAGACACCGGGGAGCTGTTTTTT.

This clonotype was observed many times. The rearrangement joins TRBV4-1 to TRBJ2-3, with a possible D match to TRBD2 (5 bases). Trimming took 1 base from V and 3 from J, leaving 5 bases between them. Germline-derived CDR1 and CDR2 are MGHRA and YSYEKL. CDR3 length equals 13 residues. CDR3 nucleotides: TGCGCCAGCAGCCAAGCGGGGACAGATACGCAGTATTTT. Encoded protein: CASSQAGTDTQYF.

Ten or more counts support this clonotype. The V call is TRBV12-3 or TRBV12-4, the J call TRBJ1-5; D might be TRBD1 (5 bases). The V end was cut by 1 base, the J end by 3 bases, with 7 bases between. This CDR3 is built from 14 residues. The CDR3 spells CASSLGQLNQPQHF. CDR3 coding DNA: TGTGCCAGCAGTTTAGGACAGCTCAATCAGCCCCAGCATTTT.

This clonotype has a count of ten or more. The chain uses TRBV6-6 and TRBJ2-1; 8 bases agree with TRBD2. CDR1 and CDR2 (germline): MNHNY, SVGAGI (reference sequence). CDR3 length equals 15 residues. After removal of 5 bases from V and 7 bases from J, the junction contained 10 bases not matched to a gene. CDR3 bases: TGTGCCAGCAGTCAGGGCCGGGGGGGCCAGAATGAGCAGTTCTTC. It translates to CASSQGRGGQNEQFF.

On this clonotype itself: This may be a read error, as it is one base from a much larger clone. This chain joins TRBV5-1 and TRBJ1-3; 7 nucleotides align to TRBD1. This CDR3 contains 14 residues. CDR1 and CDR2 (germline): SGHRS, YFSETQ. CDR3 nucleotide sequence: TGCGCCAGCAGCTTGGGGAGACAGGGAAAAACCATATATTTT. Protein: CASSLGRQGKTIYF.